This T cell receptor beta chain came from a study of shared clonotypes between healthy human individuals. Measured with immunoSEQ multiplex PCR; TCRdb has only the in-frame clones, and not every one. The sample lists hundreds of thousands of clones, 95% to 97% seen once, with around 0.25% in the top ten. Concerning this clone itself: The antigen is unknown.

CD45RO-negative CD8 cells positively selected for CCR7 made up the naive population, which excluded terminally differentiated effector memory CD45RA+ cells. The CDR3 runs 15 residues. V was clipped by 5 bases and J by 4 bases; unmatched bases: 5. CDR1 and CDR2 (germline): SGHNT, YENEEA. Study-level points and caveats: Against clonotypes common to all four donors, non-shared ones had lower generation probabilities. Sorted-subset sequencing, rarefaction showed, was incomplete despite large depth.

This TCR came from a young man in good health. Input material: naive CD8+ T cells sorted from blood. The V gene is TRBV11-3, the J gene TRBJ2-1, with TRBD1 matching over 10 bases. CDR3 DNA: TGTGCCAGCAGCGCCTGGGACAGGGGATACAATGAGCAGTTCTTC. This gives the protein CASSAWDRGYNEQFF.